This TCR beta chain was identified in a study of T cell responses to AZD1222 COVID-19 vaccine. The study, taken as a whole, reports: Spike-specific TCR repertoires showed rising breadth and depth after two AZD1222 doses.

Of note for this clone: Its antigen is not identified.

Deletions cut 3 bases from V and 5 bases from J, with 5 bases between. CDR3 length: 12 residues. The V gene's germline CDR1 is MDHEN and CDR2 SYDVKM. The data were produced by immunoSEQ multiplex PCR, yet TCRdb's version contains in-frame clones alone and is incomplete. The profile shows over 70,000 clones, less than 85% of them singletons. The chain has TRBV28 and TRBJ2-1; D not certain. This material consisted of peripheral blood, taken on day 0 of AZD1222 vaccination. This TCR came from an adult in good health. The CDR3 reads CASSFANNEQFF. The CDR3 bases are TGTGCCAGCAGTTTCGCCAACAATGAGCAGTTCTTC.